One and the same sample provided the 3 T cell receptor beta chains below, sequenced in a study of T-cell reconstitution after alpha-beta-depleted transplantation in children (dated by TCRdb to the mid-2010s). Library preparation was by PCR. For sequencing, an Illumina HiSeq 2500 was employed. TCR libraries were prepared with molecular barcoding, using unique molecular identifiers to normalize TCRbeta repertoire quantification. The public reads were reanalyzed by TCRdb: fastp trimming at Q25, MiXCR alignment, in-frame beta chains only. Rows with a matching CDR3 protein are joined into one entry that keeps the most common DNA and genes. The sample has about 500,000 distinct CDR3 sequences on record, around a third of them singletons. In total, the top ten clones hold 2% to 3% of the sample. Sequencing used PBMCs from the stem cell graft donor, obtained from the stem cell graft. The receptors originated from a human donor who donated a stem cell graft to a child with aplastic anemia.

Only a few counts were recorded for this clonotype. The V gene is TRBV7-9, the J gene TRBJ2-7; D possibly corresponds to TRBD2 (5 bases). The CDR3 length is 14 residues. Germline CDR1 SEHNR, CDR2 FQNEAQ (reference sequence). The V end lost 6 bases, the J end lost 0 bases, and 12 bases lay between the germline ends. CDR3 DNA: TGTGCCAGCAGTCAAGGAGGATTCTCCTACGAGCAGTACTTC. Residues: CASSQGGFSYEQYF.

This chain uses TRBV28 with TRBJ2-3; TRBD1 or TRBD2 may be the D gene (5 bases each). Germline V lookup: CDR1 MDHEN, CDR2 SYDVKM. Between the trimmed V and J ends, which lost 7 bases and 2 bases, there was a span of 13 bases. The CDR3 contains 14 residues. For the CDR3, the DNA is TGTGCCAGCACCCCGGGACCAAACACAGATACGCAGTATTTT. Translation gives CASTPGPNTDTQYF.

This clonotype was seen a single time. The DNA of the CDR3 is TGTGCCAGCAGCGAGACCGGGACAGCGTTCTCTGGAAACACCATATATTTT. Translated, it gives CASSETGTAFSGNTIYF. The V gene is TRBV7-8, the J gene TRBJ1-3; TRBD1 matches at 7 bases. V lost 5 bases and J lost 0; bases outside the gene matches: 10. CDR1 is SGHVS, CDR2 FQNEAQ, per germline. This CDR3 has 17 amino acids.